This is a list of T cell receptor beta chains from one sample in a study of cytomegalovirus exposure and HLA in healthy donors. Only in-frame clones appear in the TCRdb table, and some are missing; sequencing was by immunoSEQ multiplex PCR. Found here are more than 100,000 clones, approximately 8.9% of them singletons; the top ten hold roughly 6.4%. Input material: PBMCs. The receptors were sampled from a woman in her thirties or forties in good health and CMV-seropositive. The CDR3 runs from the conserved cysteine through the conserved F or W. D genes are given only for firm matches. Clone size is given for some rows only: seen once, a few or many times, or a class if the clone is expanded.

D: TRBD1; V: TRBV29-1; J: TRBJ1-1; size: few; CDR3: CSGDDRANTEAFF; DNA: TGCAGCGGCGATGACAGGGCGAACACTGAAGCTTTCTTT
D: NA; V: TRBV6-1; J: TRBJ2-2; size: few; CDR3: CASSEAGTYTGELFF; DNA: TGTGCCAGCAGTGAAGCGGGCACGTACACCGGGGAGCTGTTTTTT
D: NA; V: TRBV5-1; J: TRBJ1-1; size: few; CDR3: CASRAQENTEAFF; DNA: TGCGCCAGCAGGGCTCAAGAGAACACTGAAGCTTTCTTT
D: NA; V: TRBV7-6; J: TRBJ1-2; size: NA; CDR3: CASSLGMAGGYTF; DNA: TGTGCCAGCAGCTTAGGGATGGCCGGGGGCTACACCTTC
D: NA; V: TRBV5-1; J: TRBJ2-5; size: few; CDR3: CASSFTGTHQETQYF; DNA: TGCGCCAGCAGCTTTACAGGGACCCACCAAGAGACCCAGTACTTC
D: NA; V: TRBV7-9; J: TRBJ2-3; size: few; CDR3: CASLKWAGTTDTQYF; DNA: TGTGCCAGCTTGAAGTGGGCCGGTACCACAGATACGCAGTATTTT
D: NA; V: TRBV27; J: TRBJ2-7; size: few; CDR3: CASSFAEAATYEQYF; DNA: TGTGCCAGCAGTTTTGCGGAAGCGGCAACCTACGAGCAGTACTTC
D: NA; V: TRBV10-2; J: TRBJ2-2; size: few; CDR3: CASGDSRAGELFF; DNA: TGCGCCAGCGGGGACTCGAGGGCCGGGGAGCTGTTTTTT
D: TRBD1; V: TRBV29-1; J: TRBJ2-2; size: few; CDR3: CRKSLDPRQGMNTGELFF; DNA: TGCAGAAAGTCATTGGACCCCAGACAGGGGATGAACACCGGGGAGCTGTTTTTT
D: TRBD1; V: TRBV5-1; J: TRBJ2-5; size: few; CDR3: CASSLWGDRGRVETQYF; DNA: TGCGCCAGCAGCTTGTGGGGGGACAGGGGGCGCGTAGAGACCCAGTACTTC
D: TRBD2; V: TRBV7-9; J: TRBJ2-5; size: NA; CDR3: CASSLQSGGGTQYF; DNA: TGTGCCAGCAGCTTACAGAGCGGGGGGGGGACCCAGTACTTC
D: TRBD2; V: TRBV9; J: TRBJ2-3; size: NA; CDR3: CASSGTSALTDTQYF; DNA: TGTGCCAGCAGCGGGACTAGTGCACTCACAGATACGCAGTATTTT
D: TRBD1; V: TRBV7-2; J: TRBJ1-1; size: NA; CDR3: CASSLPGQGQAFF; DNA: TGTGCCAGCAGCTTGCCGGGACAGGGACAAGCTTTCTTT
D: TRBD1; V: TRBV5-1; J: TRBJ2-7; size: few; CDR3: CASSFGQGDEQYF; DNA: TGCGCCAGCAGCTTCGGACAGGGGGACGAGCAGTACTTC
D: NA; V: TRBV19; J: TRBJ1-5; size: NA; CDR3: CASSMGGGSHQPQHF; DNA: TGTGCCAGTAGTATGGGTGGGGGGTCACATCAGCCCCAGCATTTT
D: NA; V: TRBV19; J: TRBJ1-1; size: few; CDR3: CASSIHAGARTGAFF; DNA: TGTGCCAGTAGTATTCACGCAGGGGCCAGGACTGGAGCTTTCTTT
D: NA; V: TRBV5-1; J: TRBJ1-4; size: few; CDR3: CASSVGGLNEKLFF; DNA: TGCGCCAGCAGCGTCGGGGGGCTCAATGAAAAACTGTTTTTT
D: NA; V: TRBV9; J: TRBJ1-2; size: few; CDR3: CASSVEHYTF; DNA: TGTGCCAGCAGCGTAGAACACTACACCTTC
D: NA; V: TRBV10-2; J: TRBJ1-4; size: NA; CDR3: CASSVAGSEKLFF; DNA: TGCGCCAGCAGTGTGGCAGGGTCGGAAAAACTGTTTTTT
D: TRBD1; V: TRBV6-1; J: TRBJ1-2; size: few; CDR3: CASILQGLDGYTF; DNA: TGTGCCAGCATTCTACAGGGGTTGGATGGCTACACCTTC
D: TRBD1; V: TRBV18; J: TRBJ1-1; size: few; CDR3: CASLGQMNTEAFF; DNA: TGTGCCAGCCTGGGACAGATGAACACTGAAGCTTTCTTT
D: TRBD1; V: TRBV5-1; J: TRBJ2-5; size: NA; CDR3: CASSSGDRGPETQYF; DNA: TGCGCCAGCAGCTCAGGGGACAGGGGTCCAGAGACCCAGTACTTC
D: NA; V: TRBV6-1; J: TRBJ2-5; size: few; CDR3: CASSEQGYEQYF; DNA: TGTGCCAGCAGTGAACAGGGATATGAGCAGTACTTC
D: TRBD2; V: TRBV19; J: TRBJ2-2; size: few; CDR3: CASSIAGSAGELFF; DNA: TGTGCCAGTAGCATAGCGGGGAGCGCCGGGGAGCTGTTTTTT
D: TRBD1; V: TRBV2; J: TRBJ1-1; size: few; CDR3: CASRETGTGSTEAFF; DNA: TGTGCCAGCAGAGAAACCGGGACAGGGTCAACTGAAGCTTTCTTT
D: NA; V: TRBV6-5; J: TRBJ1-3; size: NA; CDR3: CASSYWETGSGNTIYF; DNA: TGTGCCAGCAGTTACTGGGAAACAGGGTCTGGAAACACCATATATTTT